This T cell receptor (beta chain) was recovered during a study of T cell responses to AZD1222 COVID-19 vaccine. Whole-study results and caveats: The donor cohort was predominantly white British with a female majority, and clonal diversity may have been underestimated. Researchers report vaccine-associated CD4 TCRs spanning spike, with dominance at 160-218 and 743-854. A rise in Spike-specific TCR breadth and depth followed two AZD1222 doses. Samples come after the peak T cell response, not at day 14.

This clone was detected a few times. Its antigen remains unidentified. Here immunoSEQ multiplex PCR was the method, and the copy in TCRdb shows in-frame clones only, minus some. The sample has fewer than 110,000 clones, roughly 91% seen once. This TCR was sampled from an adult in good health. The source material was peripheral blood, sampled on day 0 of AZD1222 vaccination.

The chain's CDR3 is CASSERASGANVLTF. The CDR3 nucleotides read TGTGCCAGCAGTGAAAGGGCATCTGGGGCCAACGTCCTGACTTTC. The V and J genes are TRBV6-1 and TRBJ2-6, with D unresolved. The CDR3 consists of 15 residues. V lost 2 bases to trimming and J lost 1 base, with 6 bases between them. The germline V gene has CDR1 MNHNS and CDR2 SASEGT.